The source of this T cell receptor (beta chain) is a study of T cell clonality in common variable immunodeficiency. Repertoires were generated with immunoSEQ multiplex PCR, while TCRdb's copy carries only in-frame clones and drops some. This sample carries roughly 34,000 clones, none of them present only once. Overall study findings and caveats: CVID patient heterogeneity limited repertoire-clinical complication correlations. The cause of increased CVID clonality remains unclear without subpopulation sequencing.

The germline V gene encodes CDR1 SGHNT and CDR2 YYREEE (reference sequence). V lost 0 bases and J lost 7; bases outside the gene matches: 5. This CDR3 is built from 16 residues. This clone appeared many times. Its antigen is still unknown. The read is 3 residues too short to cover the CDR3 end, so that end is filled in from the germline J gene. The V call is TRBV5-4, the J call TRBJ2-2, with 11 bases aligning to TRBD2. Specimen: peripheral blood mononuclear cells. The clonotype originates from a person between 18 and 75 years old in good health. CDR3 DNA (partial): TGTGCCAGCAGCTTGGAACTAGCGGGAGCTAACGGGGAG. Protein sequence: CASSLELAGANGE. The complete CDR3 reads CASSLELAGANGELFF.